This T cell receptor (beta chain) was recovered during a study of blood T cell repertoires in COVID-19. Sequencing used immunoSEQ multiplex PCR; TCRdb keeps in-frame clones, though not all of them. The table has about 250,000 clones, over 75% seen once. This clonotype was obtained from a man aged 35 to 55 who had recovered from COVID-19. Sequencing was done on a sample of PBMCs or T cells enriched from blood (not recorded which).

In DNA, the CDR3 is TGTGCCAGCAGCTTAGCGCGACTAGCGGGGGGACCATTTAGCACAGATACGCAGTATTTT. Translated, it gives CASSLARLAGGPFSTDTQYF. This rearrangement joins TRBV7-2 to TRBJ2-3; TRBD2 matches 13 bases. The length of the CDR3 is 20 residues. The germline gives CDR1 SGHTA, CDR2 FQGNSA. The ends lost 0 bases at V and 0 bases at J; junction bases unmatched: 9.